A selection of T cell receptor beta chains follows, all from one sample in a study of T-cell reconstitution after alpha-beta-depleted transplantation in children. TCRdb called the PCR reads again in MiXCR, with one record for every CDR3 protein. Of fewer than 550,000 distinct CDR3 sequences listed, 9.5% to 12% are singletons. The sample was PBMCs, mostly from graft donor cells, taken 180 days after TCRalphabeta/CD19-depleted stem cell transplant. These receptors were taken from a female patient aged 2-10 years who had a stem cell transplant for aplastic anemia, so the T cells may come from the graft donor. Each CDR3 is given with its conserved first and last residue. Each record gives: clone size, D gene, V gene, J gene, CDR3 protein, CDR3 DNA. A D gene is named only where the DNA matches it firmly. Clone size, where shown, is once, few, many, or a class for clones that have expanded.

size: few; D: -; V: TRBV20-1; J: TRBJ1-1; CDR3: CSARGHDRILAEAFF; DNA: TGCAGTGCTAGGGGACATGACAGGATTCTCGCTGAAGCTTTCTTT
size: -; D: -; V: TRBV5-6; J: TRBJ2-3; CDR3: CASSNGPPSTDTQYF; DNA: TGTGCCAGCAGCAACGGGCCCCCTAGCACAGATACGCAGTATTTC
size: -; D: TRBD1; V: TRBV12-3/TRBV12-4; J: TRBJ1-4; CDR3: CASSFPLTGDGKLFF; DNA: TGTGCCAGCAGTTTCCCACTGACAGGGGACGGAAAACTGTTTTTT
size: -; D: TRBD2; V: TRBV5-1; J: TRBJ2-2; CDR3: CASRVLAGTNTGELFF; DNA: TGCGCCAGTCGAGTCCTAGCGGGGACGAACACCGGGGAGCTGTTTTTT
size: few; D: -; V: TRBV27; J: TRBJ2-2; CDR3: CASSLYPGLVTGELFF; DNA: TGTGCCAGCAGTTTATATCCGGGGTTAGTCACCGGGGAGCTGTTTTTT
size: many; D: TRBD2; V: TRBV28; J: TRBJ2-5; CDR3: CASSLRLAGVLGQETQYF; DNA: TGTGCCAGCAGTTTACGACTAGCGGGAGTGTTGGGGCAAGAGACCCAGTACTTC
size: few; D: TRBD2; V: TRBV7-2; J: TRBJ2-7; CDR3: CASSTNGGVYEQYF; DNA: TGTGCCAGCAGCACTAACGGGGGGGTCTACGAGCAGTACTTC
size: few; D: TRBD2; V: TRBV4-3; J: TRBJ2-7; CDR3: CASSQDTSGRARYEQYF; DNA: TGCGCCAGCAGCCAAGATACTAGCGGGAGGGCCCGGTACGAGCAGTACTTC
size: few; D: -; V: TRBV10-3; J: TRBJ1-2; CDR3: CAISARGGYTF; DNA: TGTGCCATCAGTGCGAGGGGAGGCTACACCTTC
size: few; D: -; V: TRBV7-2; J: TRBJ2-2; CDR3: CASSLVVSNTGELFF; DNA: TGTGCCAGCAGCTTAGTGGTTAGTAACACCGGGGAGCTGTTTTTT
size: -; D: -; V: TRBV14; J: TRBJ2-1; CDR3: CASSQIYRVNEQFF; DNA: TGTGCCAGCAGCCAAATATACCGGGTTAATGAGCAGTTCTTC
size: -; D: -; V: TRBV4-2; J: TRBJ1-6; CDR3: CASSQEAGIRSPLHF; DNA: TGTGCCAGCAGCCAAGAAGCAGGGATTCGTTCACCCCTCCACTTT
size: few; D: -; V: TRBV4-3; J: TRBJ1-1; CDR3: CASSQDWKRGAFF; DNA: TGCGCCAGCAGCCAAGATTGGAAACGTGGAGCTTTCTTT
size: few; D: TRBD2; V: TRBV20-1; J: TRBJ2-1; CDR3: CSARPSNSGRGFGEQFF; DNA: TGCAGTGCTAGACCCTCGAATAGCGGGAGAGGGTTCGGTGAGCAGTTCTTC
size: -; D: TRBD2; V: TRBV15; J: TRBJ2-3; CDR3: CATSRDQLASDTQYF; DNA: TGTGCCACCAGCAGAGATCAACTAGCGTCAGATACGCAGTATTTT
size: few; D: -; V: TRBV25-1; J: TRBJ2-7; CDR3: CASSPDRGPAGGPIAFPDEQYF; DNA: TGTGCCAGCAGTCCAGACAGGGGGCCAGCGGGAGGGCCAATCGCTTTTCCCGACGAGCAGTACTTC
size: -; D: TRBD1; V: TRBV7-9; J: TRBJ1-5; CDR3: CASTTGTGSNQPQHF; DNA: TGTGCCAGCACCACCGGGACAGGGTCCAATCAGCCCCAGCATTTT
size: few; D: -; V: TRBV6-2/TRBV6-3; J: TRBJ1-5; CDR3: CASSTRGANQPQHF; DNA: TGTGCCAGCAGCACACGGGGGGCGAACCAGCCCCAGCATTTT
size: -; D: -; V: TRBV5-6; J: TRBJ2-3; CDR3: CASSHRFLGDTDTQYF; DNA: TGTGCCAGCAGCCACCGCTTTTTGGGGGACACAGATACGCAGTATTTT